The source of this T cell receptor beta chain is a study of cytomegalovirus exposure and HLA in healthy donors. Study-wide results and caveats: First-cohort TCR clusters tended to co-occur in the 120 or so validation repertoires, a later analysis found.

CDR1 ENHRY and CDR2 SYGVKD come from the germline V gene. V was clipped by 6 bases and J by 4 bases; unmatched bases: 6. This CDR3 is built from 15 residues. About this clone itself: Antigen unknown.

Libraries were prepared by immunoSEQ multiplex PCR; TCRdb keeps only in-frame clonotypes and omits some of them. This table holds roughly 250,000 clones, approximately 86% found once. Input material: PBMCs. The clonotype originates from a woman aged 30 to 39 in good health and CMV-seropositive. The gene calls are TRBV10-3 and TRBJ1-5; 10 bases align to TRBD1. The CDR3, as DNA: TGTGCCATCAGGGGGGGACAGGGGCCTAATCAGCCCCAGCATTTT. Translation gives CAIRGGQGPNQPQHF.